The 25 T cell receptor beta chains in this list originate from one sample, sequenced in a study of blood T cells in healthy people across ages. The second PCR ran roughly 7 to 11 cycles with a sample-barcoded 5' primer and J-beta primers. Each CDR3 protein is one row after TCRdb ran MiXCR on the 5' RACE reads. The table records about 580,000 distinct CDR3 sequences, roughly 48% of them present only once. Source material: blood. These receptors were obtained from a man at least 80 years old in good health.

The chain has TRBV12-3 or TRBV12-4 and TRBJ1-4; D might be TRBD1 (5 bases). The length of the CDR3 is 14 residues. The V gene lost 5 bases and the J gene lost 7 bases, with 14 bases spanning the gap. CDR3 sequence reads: CASSQGLGSEKLFF. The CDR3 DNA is TGTGCCAGCAGTCAGGGACTCGGAAGTGAAAAACTGTTTTTT.

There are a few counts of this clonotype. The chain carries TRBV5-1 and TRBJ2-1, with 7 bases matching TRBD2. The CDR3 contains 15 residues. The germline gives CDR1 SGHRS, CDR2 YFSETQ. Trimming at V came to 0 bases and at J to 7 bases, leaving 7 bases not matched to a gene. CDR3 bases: TGCGCCAGCAGCTTGGAAGGGAGGGCCGTGAATGAGCAGTTCTTC. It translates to CASSLEGRAVNEQFF.

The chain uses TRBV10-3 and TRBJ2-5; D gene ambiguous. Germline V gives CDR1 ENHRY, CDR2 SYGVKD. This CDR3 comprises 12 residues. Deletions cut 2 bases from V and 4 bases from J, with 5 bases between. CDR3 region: CAISEATETQYF. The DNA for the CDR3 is TGTGCCATCAGTGAGGCAACAGAGACCCAGTACTTC.

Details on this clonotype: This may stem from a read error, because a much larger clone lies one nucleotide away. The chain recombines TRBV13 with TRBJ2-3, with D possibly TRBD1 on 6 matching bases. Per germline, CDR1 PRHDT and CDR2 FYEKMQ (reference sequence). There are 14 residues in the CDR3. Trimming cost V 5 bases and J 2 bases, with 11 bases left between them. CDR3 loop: CASSPRTATDTQYF. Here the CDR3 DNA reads TGTGCCAGCAGCCCCCGGACAGCCACAGATACGCAGTATTTT.

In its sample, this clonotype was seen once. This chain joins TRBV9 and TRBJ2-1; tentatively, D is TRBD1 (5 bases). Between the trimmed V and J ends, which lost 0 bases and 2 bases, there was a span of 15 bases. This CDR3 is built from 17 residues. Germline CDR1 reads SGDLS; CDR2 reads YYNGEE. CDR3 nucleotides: TGTGCCAGCAGCGTAGGCCCGGACATTGATACCTACAATGAGCAGTTCTTC. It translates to CASSVGPDIDTYNEQFF.

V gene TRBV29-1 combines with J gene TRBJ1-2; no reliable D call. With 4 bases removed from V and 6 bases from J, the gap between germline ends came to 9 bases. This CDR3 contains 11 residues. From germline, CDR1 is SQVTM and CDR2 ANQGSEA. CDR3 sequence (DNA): TGCAGCGTTGGGCATACCGATGGCTACACCTTC. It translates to CSVGHTDGYTF.

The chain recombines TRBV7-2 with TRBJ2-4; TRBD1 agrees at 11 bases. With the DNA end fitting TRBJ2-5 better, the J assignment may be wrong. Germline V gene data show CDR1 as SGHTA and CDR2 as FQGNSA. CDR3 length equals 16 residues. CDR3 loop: CASSPYRTGGAETQYF. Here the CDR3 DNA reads TGTGCCAGCAGCCCCTATCGGACAGGGGGCGCGGAGACCCAGTACTTC.

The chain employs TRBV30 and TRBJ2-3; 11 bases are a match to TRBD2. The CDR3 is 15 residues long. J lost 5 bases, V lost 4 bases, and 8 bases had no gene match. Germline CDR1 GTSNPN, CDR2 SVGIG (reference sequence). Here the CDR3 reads CAWTRSGRAGDTQYF. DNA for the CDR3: TGTGCCTGGACCCGTAGCGGGAGGGCCGGAGATACGCAGTATTTT.

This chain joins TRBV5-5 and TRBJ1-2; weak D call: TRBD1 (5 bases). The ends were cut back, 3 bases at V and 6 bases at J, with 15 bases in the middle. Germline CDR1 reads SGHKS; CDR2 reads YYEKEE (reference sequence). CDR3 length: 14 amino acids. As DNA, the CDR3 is TGTGCCAGCAGCTGGAACGGGGGAAGGGATGGCTACACCTTC. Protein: CASSWNGGRDGYTF.

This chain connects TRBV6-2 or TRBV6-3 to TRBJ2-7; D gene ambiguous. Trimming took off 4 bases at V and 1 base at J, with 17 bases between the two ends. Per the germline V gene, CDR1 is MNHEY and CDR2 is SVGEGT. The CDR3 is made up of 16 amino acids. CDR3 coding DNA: TGTGCCAGCAGTTTCAGACCCAGGTTAGAGTCCTACGAGCAGTACTTC. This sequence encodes CASSFRPRLESYEQYF.

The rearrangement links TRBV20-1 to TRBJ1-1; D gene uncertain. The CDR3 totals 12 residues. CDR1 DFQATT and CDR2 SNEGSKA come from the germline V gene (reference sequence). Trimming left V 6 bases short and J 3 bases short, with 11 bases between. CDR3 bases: TGCAGTGCAATGGGTCTTCACACTGAAGCTTTCTTT. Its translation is CSAMGLHTEAFF.

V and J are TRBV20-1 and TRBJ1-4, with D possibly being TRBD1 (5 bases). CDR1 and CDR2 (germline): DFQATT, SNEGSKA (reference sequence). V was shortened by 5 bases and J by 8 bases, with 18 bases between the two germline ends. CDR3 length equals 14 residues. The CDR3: CSAGRDGMSEKLFF. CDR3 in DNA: TGCAGTGCTGGCCGGGACGGGATGTCCGAAAAACTGTTTTTT.

In DNA, the CDR3 is TGTGCCAGCAGGCGGACTAGCGTTCACTACGAGCAGTACTTC. It encodes CASRRTSVHYEQYF. This chain joins TRBV3-1 and TRBJ2-7, with 9 bases identical to TRBD2. The trim removed 6 bases at V and 3 bases at J, leaving 6 bases unmatched. Germline values: CDR1 LGHDT, CDR2 YNNKEL (reference sequence). The CDR3 covers 14 residues.

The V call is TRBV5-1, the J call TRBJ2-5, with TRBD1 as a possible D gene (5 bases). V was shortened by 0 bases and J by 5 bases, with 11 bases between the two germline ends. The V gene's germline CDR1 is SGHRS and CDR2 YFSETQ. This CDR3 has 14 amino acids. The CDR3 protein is CASSLGTPAETQYF. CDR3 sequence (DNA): TGCGCCAGCAGCTTGGGGACACCGGCGGAGACCCAGTACTTC.

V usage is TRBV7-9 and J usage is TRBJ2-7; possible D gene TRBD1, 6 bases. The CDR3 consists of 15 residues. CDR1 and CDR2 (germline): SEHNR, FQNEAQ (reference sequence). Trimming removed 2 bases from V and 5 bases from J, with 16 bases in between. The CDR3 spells CASSLQGRGWNEQYF. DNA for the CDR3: TGTGCCAGCAGCTTACAGGGCAGGGGATGGAACGAGCAGTACTTC.

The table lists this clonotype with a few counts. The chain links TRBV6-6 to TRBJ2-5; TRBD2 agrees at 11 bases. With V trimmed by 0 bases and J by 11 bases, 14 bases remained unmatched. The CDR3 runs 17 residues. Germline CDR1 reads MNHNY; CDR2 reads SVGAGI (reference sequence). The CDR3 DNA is TGTGCCAGCAGTTACTCGGGTAGCGGGGGGGGACCAAATGAGCAGTACTTC. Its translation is CASSYSGSGGGPNEQYF.

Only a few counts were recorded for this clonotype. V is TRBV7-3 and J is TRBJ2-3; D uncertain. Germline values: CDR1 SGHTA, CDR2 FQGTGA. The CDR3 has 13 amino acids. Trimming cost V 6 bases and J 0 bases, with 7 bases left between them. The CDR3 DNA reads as TGTGCCAGCAGGGCGGCTAGCACAGATACGCAGTATTTT. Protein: CASRAASTDTQYF.

DNA for the CDR3: TGCGCCAGCAGCCAACCCGGGCTCGCGAACACCGGGGAGCTGTTTTTT. Protein sequence: CASSQPGLANTGELFF. The V and J genes are TRBV5-1 and TRBJ2-2; no clear D. Germline loops: CDR1 SGHRS, CDR2 YFSETQ. Trimming took 4 bases from V and 0 from J, leaving 13 bases between them. The CDR3 length is 16 residues.

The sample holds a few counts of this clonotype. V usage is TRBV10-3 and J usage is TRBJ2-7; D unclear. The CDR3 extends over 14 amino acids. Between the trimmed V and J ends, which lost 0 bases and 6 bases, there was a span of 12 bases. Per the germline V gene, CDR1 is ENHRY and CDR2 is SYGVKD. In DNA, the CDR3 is TGTGCCATCAGTGAGTCGAGTCCAGTTGCCGAGCAGTACTTC. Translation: CAISESSPVAEQYF.

The CDR3 is CASSLKTGVYNEQYF. The CDR3 DNA is TGTGCCAGCAGTTTAAAGACGGGGGTCTACAATGAGCAGTACTTC. The V gene is TRBV27, the J gene TRBJ2-1; TRBD2 might be the D (6 bases). The DNA matches TRBJ2-7 better at its end, which makes the J call doubtful. The CDR3 consists of 15 residues. CDR1 and CDR2 (germline): MNHEY, SMNVEV (reference sequence).

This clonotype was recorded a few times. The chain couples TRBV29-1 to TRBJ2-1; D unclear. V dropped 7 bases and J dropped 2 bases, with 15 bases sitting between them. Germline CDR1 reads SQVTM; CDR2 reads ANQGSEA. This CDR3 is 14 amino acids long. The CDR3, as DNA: TGCAGCGCACGACGAAGTACCACCTACAATGAGCAGTTCTTC. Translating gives CSARRSTTYNEQFF.

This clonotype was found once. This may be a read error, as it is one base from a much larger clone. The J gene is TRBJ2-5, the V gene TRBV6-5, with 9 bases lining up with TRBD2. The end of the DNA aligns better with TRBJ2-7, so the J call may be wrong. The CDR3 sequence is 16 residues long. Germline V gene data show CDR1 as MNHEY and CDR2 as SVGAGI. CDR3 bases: TGTGCCAGCAGTTACTCGATGGCGGGAGGGCGGTACGAGCAGTACTTC. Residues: CASSYSMAGGRYEQYF.

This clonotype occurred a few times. The CDR3 loop is CSVGRNSYNEQFF. CDR3 sequence (DNA): TGCAGTGTGGGACGTAATTCCTACAATGAGCAGTTCTTC. The rearrangement uses TRBV20-1 and TRBJ2-1; D may match TRBD1 or TRBD2 (5 bases each). V was pared by 7 bases and J by 1 base, with 11 bases between. From germline, CDR1 is DFQATT and CDR2 SNEGSKA (reference sequence). CDR3 length equals 13 residues.

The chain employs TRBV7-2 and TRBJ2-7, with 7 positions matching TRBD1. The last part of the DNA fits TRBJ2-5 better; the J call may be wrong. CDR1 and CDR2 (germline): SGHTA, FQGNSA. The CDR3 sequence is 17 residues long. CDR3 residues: CASSLGWDSLHRETQYF. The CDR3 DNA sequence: TGTGCCAGCAGCTTAGGCTGGGACAGCCTTCATCGGGAGACCCAGTACTTC.

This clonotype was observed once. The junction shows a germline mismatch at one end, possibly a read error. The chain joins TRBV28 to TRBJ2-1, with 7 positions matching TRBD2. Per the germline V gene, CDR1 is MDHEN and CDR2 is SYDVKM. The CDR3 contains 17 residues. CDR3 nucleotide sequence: TGTGCCGGCAGTTTATCTTCCGGGAGGACCGTCTACAATGAGCAGTTCTTC. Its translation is CAGSLSSGRTVYNEQFF. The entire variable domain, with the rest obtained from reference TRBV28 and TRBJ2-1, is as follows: DVKVTQSSRYLVKRTGEKVFLECVQDMDHENMFWYRQDPGLGLRLIYFSYDVKMKEKGDIPEGYSVSREKKERFSLILESASTNQTSMYLCAGSLSSGRTVYNEQFFGPGTRLTVL.